Listed here are 26 T cell receptor beta chains from one sample, sequenced in a study of shared clonotypes between healthy human individuals. The naive CD8 fraction comprised CD45RO-negative cells positively selected for CCR7 and excluded terminally differentiated effector memory CD45RA+ cells. Method: immunoSEQ multiplex PCR; TCRdb's copy keeps in-frame clones and lacks some. This table has some 2 million clones, less than 95% appearing once. Sequences were obtained from naive CD8+ T cells sorted from blood. The receptors stem from a man aged 18 to 29 in good health.

The gene calls are TRBV7-9 and TRBJ2-3, with 8 bases fitting TRBD2. Germline V gene data show CDR1 as SEHNR and CDR2 as FQNEAQ (reference sequence). The V segment lost 5 bases and the J segment 8 bases; nucleotides outside the gene matches: 6. This CDR3 region has 13 residues. The CDR3 region is CASSPRTSPTQYF. The CDR3 coding sequence is TGTGCCAGCAGCCCGCGGACTAGCCCTACGCAGTATTTT.

The CDR3 spells CASSTVGTSGFLEQFF. DNA for the CDR3: TGTGCCAGCAGCACAGTCGGGACTAGCGGGTTCTTAGAGCAGTTCTTC. The rearrangement uses TRBV9 and TRBJ2-1; TRBD2 matches 12 bases. This CDR3 has 16 residues. Germline trimming cut 4 bases from V and 10 bases from J; bases unmatched to any gene: 12. The germline V gene has CDR1 SGDLS and CDR2 YYNGEE. The full variable domain, completed using reference TRBV9 and TRBJ2-1, is DSGVTQTPKHLITATGQRVTLRCSPRSGDLSVYWYQQSLDQGLQFLIQYYNGEERAKGNILERFSAQQFPDLHSELNLSSLELGDSALYFCASSTVGTSGFLEQFFGPGTRLTVL.

The chain has TRBV27 and TRBJ1-5; D unclear. This CDR3 is 13 amino acids long. V lost 3 bases, J lost 6 bases, and 9 bases lay in between. The germline V gene has CDR1 MNHEY and CDR2 SMNVEV (reference sequence). CDR3 nucleotide sequence: TGTGCCAGCAGTTTGGAAAGAGGTCAGCCCCAGCATTTT. Translated: CASSLERGQPQHF.

This sequence joins TRBV6-1 and TRBJ2-3; D ambiguous. Germline loops: CDR1 MNHNS, CDR2 SASEGT. The CDR3 is 12 residues long. Trimming pared 8 bases from V and 2 bases from J, leaving 8 bases between. The CDR3 loop is CASSTLTDTQYF. CDR3 sequence (DNA): TGTGCCAGCTCGACCCTCACAGATACGCAGTATTTT.

The gene calls are TRBV30 and TRBJ2-1; D may match TRBD1 or TRBD2 (7 bases each). Germline V gene data show CDR1 as GTSNPN and CDR2 as SVGIG (reference sequence). The CDR3 consists of 14 residues. Deletions cut 2 bases from V and 7 bases from J, with 15 bases between. The CDR3 protein is CAWSQGEGRNEQFF. CDR3 DNA sequence: TGTGCCTGGAGTCAGGGGGAGGGCCGAAATGAGCAGTTCTTC.

As to this clone: Compared with germline, one end of the junction differs, possibly owing to a read error. The chain links TRBV7-7 to TRBJ2-2; 8 bases map to TRBD2. CDR3 length equals 18 residues. In germline, CDR1 is SSHAT, CDR2 FNYEAQ (reference sequence). CDR3 region: CASSLGSGTSSLGGELFF. The DNA of the CDR3 is TGTGCTAGCAGCCTCGGGTCCGGGACTAGTAGTTTGGGCGGGGAGCTGTTTTTT.

CDR3 sequence (DNA): TGTGCCAGCTCAGGGATACAAGAGACCCAGTACTTC. This translates into CASSGIQETQYF. The V gene is TRBV18, the J gene TRBJ2-5, with D hard to call. Trimming took off 5 bases at V and 2 bases at J, with 6 bases between the two ends. From germline, CDR1 is KGHSH and CDR2 LQKENI. This CDR3 comprises 12 residues.

V and J are TRBV7-3 and TRBJ1-4; D gene ambiguous. Looked up from germline, CDR1 is SGHTA and CDR2 is FQGTGA. The length of the CDR3 is 16 residues. V shed 2 bases and J shed 0 bases, with 10 bases lying between them. CDR3 protein: CASSLSAGTTNEKLFF. CDR3 in DNA: TGTGCCAGCAGCTTATCGGCAGGAACAACTAATGAAAAACTGTTTTTT. Full variable domain (outside the CDR3, taken from reference TRBV7-3 and TRBJ1-4): GAGVSQTPSNKVTEKGKYVELRCDPISGHTALYWYRQSLGQGPEFLIYFQGTGAADDSGLPNDRFFAVRPEGSVSTLKIQRTERGDSAVYLCASSLSAGTTNEKLFFGSGTQLSVL.

This chain links TRBV29-1 with TRBJ2-3; TRBD1 matches at 11 bases. V lost 7 bases and J lost 4; bases outside the gene matches: 4. Germline CDR1 and CDR2: SQVTM and ANQGSEA. This CDR3 is 13 amino acids long. The CDR3 bases are TGCAGCGAGGGACAGGGGGTTTCAGATACGCAGTATTTT. This gives the protein CSEGQGVSDTQYF.

The chain uses TRBV29-1 and TRBJ2-2, with a tentative D call TRBD2 (5 bases). Trimming took off 0 bases at V and 5 bases at J, with 13 bases between the two ends. Germline V gene lookup returns CDR1 SQVTM and CDR2 ANQGSEA. The CDR3 spans 15 residues. CDR3 loop: CSVEDTDPGTGELFF. The CDR3 nucleotides read TGCAGCGTTGAAGACACGGATCCGGGGACCGGGGAGCTGTTTTTT.

The chain links TRBV27 to TRBJ1-2, with D uncertain. CDR1 and CDR2 (germline): MNHEY, SMNVEV (reference sequence). The CDR3 is 13 residues long. Trimming took 6 bases from V and 3 from J, leaving 11 bases between them. The CDR3 reads CASSPNFDYGYTF. The CDR3 coding sequence is TGTGCCAGCAGCCCGAATTTCGACTATGGCTACACCTTC.

This clone was recorded once. The chain uses TRBV7-8 and TRBJ2-7; TRBD2 matches at 11 bases. The germline V gene has CDR1 SGHVS and CDR2 FQNEAQ. This CDR3 comprises 15 residues. The V segment lost 2 bases and the J segment 2 bases; nucleotides outside the gene matches: 2. CDR3 sequence (DNA): TGTGCCAGCAGCTTACTAGCGGGGGGCGCCTACGAGCAGTACTTC. It specifies CASSLLAGGAYEQYF.

This chain links TRBV27 with TRBJ1-1, with TRBD1 as a possible D gene (6 bases). CDR3 length equals 14 residues. Germline V gene data show CDR1 as MNHEY and CDR2 as SMNVEV (reference sequence). V lost 6 bases and J lost 3, with 14 bases in between. For the CDR3, the DNA is TGTGCCAGCAGCCAGGGGCAACTAGACACTGAAGCTTTCTTT. Its protein is CASSQGQLDTEAFF.

This chain uses TRBV11-2 with TRBJ1-4, with 8 bases aligning to TRBD1. This CDR3 is built from 16 residues. CDR1 SGHAT and CDR2 FQNNGV come from the germline V gene. The ends lost 1 base at V and 1 base at J; junction bases unmatched: 2. The CDR3 region has the DNA TGTGCCAGCAGCTTAGCCGGACAGGGAACTAATGAAAAACTGTTTTTT. Protein product: CASSLAGQGTNEKLFF.

The V gene is TRBV30, the J gene TRBJ2-3; 10 bases match TRBD2. CDR3 size: 15 residues. Per the germline V gene, CDR1 is GTSNPN and CDR2 is SVGIG (reference sequence). The J segment lost 6 bases and the V segment lost 3 bases, leaving 9 bases of the junction unmatched. CDR3 protein: CAWSSSAGGHDTQYF. CDR3 nucleotide sequence: TGTGCCTGGAGCTCATCAGCGGGGGGGCATGATACGCAGTATTTT.

The chain couples TRBV10-3 to TRBJ2-5; 9 nucleotides agree with TRBD1. Losses at the gene ends were 4 bases for V and 5 bases for J; bases not matched to a gene: 8. The CDR3 has 15 residues. Germline CDR1 reads ENHRY; CDR2 reads SYGVKD. The CDR3 region has the DNA TGTGCCATCAGTGCGGGGGACAGGGTGGGGGAGACCCAGTACTTC. Its translation is CAISAGDRVGETQYF.

The chain links TRBV28 to TRBJ1-3; no firm D call. From germline, CDR1 is MDHEN and CDR2 SYDVKM. The V end was cut by 6 bases, the J end by 0 bases, with 18 bases between. This CDR3 region has 17 residues. In nucleotides, the CDR3 is TGTGCCAGCAGCCCCCGGGTGGTTTTCCTCTCTGGAAACACCATATATTTT. This codes for CASSPRVVFLSGNTIYF.

In its sample, this clone was seen a few times. The chain has TRBV25-1 and TRBJ1-3; D may be TRBD1 (5 bases). The CDR3 contains 13 residues. V was trimmed by 4 bases and J by 4 bases, leaving 8 bases between them. The germline V gene encodes CDR1 MGHDK and CDR2 SYGVNS. CDR3 DNA: TGTGCCAGCAGTGGCCGGGACGGAAACACCATATATTTT. Translated: CASSGRDGNTIYF.

As concerns this clone: The same CDR3 can be traced to other DNA sequences in this sample. V usage is TRBV27 and J usage is TRBJ2-5; D remains unclear. Germline CDR1 and CDR2: MNHEY and SMNVEV (reference sequence). V was shortened by 6 bases and J by 4 bases, with 6 bases between the two germline ends. This CDR3 comprises 11 residues. CDR3 sequence reads: CASRTSETQYF. In nucleotides, the CDR3 is TGTGCCAGCAGGACCTCAGAGACCCAGTACTTC.

The rearrangement joins TRBV13 to TRBJ1-5; D might be TRBD1 (6 bases). Between the trimmed V and J ends, which lost 7 bases and 4 bases, there was a span of 8 bases. Per germline, CDR1 PRHDT and CDR2 FYEKMQ (reference sequence). The CDR3 has 12 amino acids. CDR3 bases: TGTGCCAGCAAGCAGGGGAATCAGCCCCAGCATTTT. Translating gives CASKQGNQPQHF.

The chain is built from TRBV19 and TRBJ1-2; 7 bases agree with TRBD1. In germline, CDR1 is LNHDA, CDR2 SQIVND (reference sequence). J was trimmed by 0 bases and V by 6 bases; bases with no gene match: 4. CDR3 length: 14 amino acids. In DNA form, the CDR3 reads TGTGCCAGTAGCACAGGGGATACTAACTATGGCTACACCTTC. The encoded protein is CASSTGDTNYGYTF. Variable domain in full (rest from reference TRBV19 and TRBJ1-2): DGGITQSPKYLFRKEGQNVTLSCEQNLNHDAMYWYRQDPGQGLRLIYYSQIVNDFQKGDIAEGYSVSREKKESFPLTVTSAQKNPTAFYLCASSTGDTNYGYTFGSGTRLTVV.

The genes are TRBV7-9 and TRBJ1-1; 7 bases map to TRBD1. The V and J ends lost 5 bases and 3 bases, in that order; junction bases with no gene match: 9. CDR1 and CDR2 from the germline V gene are SEHNR and FQNEAQ (reference sequence). The CDR3 consists of 15 residues. CDR3 in DNA: TGTGCCAGCAGCCAGTTACAGGGGTGGGACACTGAAGCTTTCTTT. It is translated as CASSQLQGWDTEAFF.

The V and J genes are TRBV4-3 and TRBJ2-3; 8 bases fit TRBD2. CDR1 LGHNA and CDR2 YSLEER come from the germline V gene. V shed 3 bases and J 4 bases; nucleotides not matched to a gene: 15. The CDR3 totals 18 residues. In DNA form, the CDR3 reads TGCGCCAGCAGCCAGCTCACAGACTCCGGGACTAGTGCAGATACGCAGTATTTT. It codes for CASSQLTDSGTSADTQYF.

The chain uses TRBV7-8 and TRBJ1-1, with D perhaps matching TRBD1 (5 bases). Per the germline V gene, CDR1 is SGHVS and CDR2 is FQNEAQ. Trimming removed 5 bases at V and 4 bases at J, with 26 bases between. The CDR3 has 18 amino acids. CDR3 region: CASSPVMAGTIDSTEAFF. The CDR3 bases are TGTGCCAGCAGCCCGGTGATGGCAGGGACGATCGATAGCACTGAAGCTTTCTTT.

The chain employs TRBV6-6 and TRBJ2-7; tentative D call: TRBD1 (6 bases). With 5 bases removed from V and 3 bases from J, the gap between germline ends came to 14 bases. The V gene's germline CDR1 is MNHNY and CDR2 SVGAGI (reference sequence). The CDR3 has 14 amino acids. In nucleotides, the CDR3 is TGTGCCAGCAGTCATGAACAGGGAATCTACGAGCAGTACTTC. This encodes CASSHEQGIYEQYF.

The chain carries TRBV6-1 and TRBJ2-2; D is ambiguous. Trimming removed 0 bases at V and 1 base at J, with 12 bases between. The CDR3 runs to 17 residues. Germline V gene data show CDR1 as MNHNS and CDR2 as SASEGT. The chain's CDR3 is CASSEAWAGENTGELFF. In DNA form, the CDR3 reads TGTGCCAGCAGTGAAGCGTGGGCAGGCGAGAACACCGGGGAGCTGTTTTTT.